This TCR beta chain was identified during a study of beta chain features in type 1 diabetes. Points from the study as a whole: It was not settled here whether HLA type affects TCRB rearrangement. A closer apparent resemblance between naive, central memory and Treg TCRB repertoires was seen in patients than in healthy donors. Cells that show high TCR expression could be over-represented by cDNA sequencing.

Worth noting for this clone: What it binds is unknown.

Expressed TCRB transcripts were sequenced because the entire RNA isolate underwent reverse transcription. Here immunoSEQ multiplex PCR was the method, and the copy in TCRdb shows in-frame clones only, minus some. The sample lists 330,000 or so clones, about 19% occurring once. The CDR3 runs to 15 residues. Trimming at V came to 4 bases and at J to 4 bases, leaving 2 bases not matched to a gene. Germline V gene data show CDR1 as KGHSH and CDR2 as LQKENI. Sorted populations all had greater than 98% purity. The specimen was naive CD4+ T cells from blood. The chain employs TRBV18 and TRBJ2-1; 12 nucleotides line up with TRBD2. This clonotype was obtained from a woman in her late teens or twenties in good health. For the CDR3, the DNA is TGTGCCAGCTCACAACTAGCGGGGGGATACAATGAGCAGTTCTTC. This sequence encodes CASSQLAGGYNEQFF.